This T cell receptor beta chain stems from a study of shared clonotypes between healthy human individuals. Clones were sequenced by immunoSEQ multiplex PCR, and TCRdb holds only the in-frame ones, with some missing. Among more than 2 million clones listed, 93% were seen once. CD8 cells regarded as naive lacked CD45RO, were positively chosen for CCR7, and omitted terminally differentiated effector memory CD45RA+ cells. Per germline, CDR1 LNHDA and CDR2 SQIVND (reference sequence). This CDR3 contains 16 residues. Trimming removed 3 bases from V and 0 bases from J; junction bases left unmatched: 6. Sequencing was done on a sample of naive CD8+ T cells from PBMCs. The chain carries TRBV19 and TRBJ2-3; 7 positions match TRBD1. This clonotype originated in a man aged 18 to 35 in good health. Some clones in this sample may be carry-over from other donors' samples. The CDR3 DNA follows: TGTGCCAGTAGTATGCCGGGACAGCCTAGCACAGATACGCAGTATTTT. As protein: CASSMPGQPSTDTQYF.